Listed below are T cell receptor beta chains from one sample, sequenced in a study of relationships among human T cell subsets. TCRdb passed the multiplex PCR reads through MiXCR, listing each CDR3 protein once. The table shows just under 4,000 distinct CDR3 sequences, with about 53% occurring only once. Sequenced input: CD4+ Th2 cells sorted from blood. These receptor sequences come from a man between 40 and 49 years old in good health. CDR3s include the opening cysteine and the closing phenylalanine or tryptophan. D genes are given only for firm matches. A clone size is listed for some rows: how often the clone was seen (once, few, many), or a class if it is expanded.

D,V,size,J,DNA,CDR3
.,TRBV19,.,TRBJ2-2,TGTGCCAGTAGTTTCCGACAGGCGGTCGGGGAGCTGTTTTTT,CASSFRQAVGELFF
.,TRBV7-4,.,TRBJ1-5,TGTGCCAGCAGCTTTTGGTGCCAGTCCAATCAGCCCCAGCATTTT,CASSFWCQSNQPQHF
.,TRBV11-2,.,TRBJ2-7,TGTGCCAGCAGCTTAGGGAGTACAGGGAGAGTCCAGTACTTC,CASSLGSTGRVQYF
.,TRBV7-2,.,TRBJ1-1,TGTGCCAGCAGCTTCAAGAACACTGAAGCTTTCTTT,CASSFKNTEAFF
TRBD1,TRBV6-1,.,TRBJ2-7,TGTGCCAGCAGGGGTCTTCCGGGACAGGACTCCTACGAGCAGTACTTC,CASRGLPGQDSYEQYF
.,TRBV11-1,.,TRBJ1-1,TGTGCCAGCAGCCCGAGGGGCTATATGAACACTGAAGCTTTCTTT,CASSPRGYMNTEAFF
.,TRBV10-3,.,TRBJ2-7,TGTGCCATCAGTGTATCTGACACCGCCTACGGGCAGTACTTC,CAISVSDTAYGQYF
TRBD1,TRBV13,once,TRBJ1-5,TGTGCCAGCAGCGCCCAGACAGGGTCGCAACATTTT,CASSAQTGSQHF
TRBD2,TRBV27,.,TRBJ2-3,TGTGCCAGCAGTTTAAGGTCTAGCGGGAACACAGATACGCAGTATTTT,CASSLRSSGNTDTQYF
.,TRBV28,.,TRBJ2-5,TGTGCCACCCAGGGGCGTCGTGAGACCCAGTACTTC,CATQGRRETQYF
.,TRBV11-1,.,TRBJ2-5,TGTGCCAGCAGCTTAGGGGAATCCCGAGAGACCCAGTACTTC,CASSLGESRETQYF
.,TRBV6-1,.,TRBJ2-7,TGTGCCAGCAGTGAACCAGTCGCAGGAGCCAAGTACGAGCAGTACTTC,CASSEPVAGAKYEQYF
.,TRBV21-1,few,TRBJ2-7,TGTGCCAGCAGCAACTTGCCGGGACAGCCTATGGAGGTAGAGCAGTACTTC,CASSNLPGQPMEVEQYF
TRBD1,TRBV7-8,.,TRBJ1-5,TGTGCCAGCAGCCCGGACAGGATTAGCAATCAGCCCCAGCATTTT,CASSPDRISNQPQHF
TRBD1,TRBV11-2,.,TRBJ1-5,TGTGCCAGCAGCTTAATTCAGGGGGCTGATCAGCCCCAGCATTTT,CASSLIQGADQPQHF
.,TRBV10-2,few,TRBJ1-1,TGCGCCAGCATAACCGGGATTTCAGGGAGGAACACTGAAGCTTTCTTT,CASITGISGRNTEAFF
.,TRBV10-3,once,TRBJ1-1,TGTGCCATCAGCCTCGGGAACACTGAAGCTTTCTTT,CAISLGNTEAFF
TRBD2,TRBV11-2,.,TRBJ2-3,TGTGCCAGCAGCTTTACTAGCGCCACAGATACGCAGTATTTT,CASSFTSATDTQYF
.,TRBV11-2,few,TRBJ2-5,TGTGCCAGCAGCGTATCGGGCGGAGCAAGGACCCAGTACTTC,CASSVSGGARTQYF
.,TRBV7-8,.,TRBJ2-5,TGTGCCAGCAGCTCGGGGGGACAGAACCAAGAGACCCAGTACTTC,CASSSGGQNQETQYF
TRBD2,TRBV10-1,.,TRBJ2-1,TGCGCCAACAGTCGCGGGAGTGCGGAGCAGTTCTTC,CANSRGSAEQFF
.,TRBV29-1,.,TRBJ2-1,TGCAGCGTTGAAATAAGATACAATGAGCAGTTCTTC,CSVEIRYNEQFF
.,TRBV7-9,.,TRBJ2-7,TGTGCCAGCAGCTACCAGGTTTACGAGCAGTACTTC,CASSYQVYEQYF
.,TRBV29-1,.,TRBJ2-1,TGCAGCGTTGTGTATGGCGCGAGCTCCTACAATGAGCAGTTCTTC,CSVVYGASSYNEQFF
.,TRBV7-9,.,TRBJ2-1,TGTGCCAGCAGGCATGACGGATGGGAATCTTCCTACAATGAGCAGTTCTTC,CASRHDGWESSYNEQFF
TRBD2,TRBV20-1,.,TRBJ2-3,TGCAGTGCTAGAGTTAGCGGGAGGGATACGCAGTATTTT,CSARVSGRDTQYF